This entry describes one TCR beta chain. In this sample, this clonotype turned up many times. Its specific antigen is unknown. No much larger clone is present one base from it, and per-base qualities are unavailable. The data originate from a study of molecular identifiers for immune sequencing clone quantification listed by TCRdb under 2018. Looking at the study overall: For a replicate experiment, RNA from approximately 20,000 or 100,000 naive CD8 T cells was divided into five aliquots, of which four were sequenced. CD8 T cells were used in a methods study to benchmark molecular-identifier clustering-based TCR repertoire sequencing (MIDCIRS) and TCR RNA copy counting. Results the study describes overall, beyond this receptor: Spiked-in Jurkat TCR RNA equal to a single cell's worth was reported to be detectable even within 1,100,000 naive CD8 T cells. When barcode sub-clustering was omitted, TCR diversity was inflated by chimeric consensus sequences, with chimeras reaching as high as 47%. Spiked-in Jurkat TCR RNA (approximately 10 copies' worth), which is not part of the donor repertoire, was contained in the naive libraries. Modeling estimated 2.5 to 3 recovered TCR RNA copies per cell, compared with about 10 by digital PCR, which implies 25% to 30% capture efficiency. Highly expanded clone sizes could be underestimated because identical TCR molecules may share a barcode. In CMV-specific effector cells, clones with more than 20 RNA copies contained over 98% of molecules, whereas in naive cells such clones contained under 1% of molecules.

CDR1 SGHTA and CDR2 FQGNSA were looked up in the germline V gene. V was cut back by 5 bases and J by 3 bases, leaving a gap of 20 bases between them. The CDR3 runs 17 residues from the cysteine to the phenylalanine. The entry retains the CDR3 DNA only, 51 bases that are in frame from base 1. The library was produced with PCR. Sequencing relied on a NextSeq 500. Bulk TCR libraries were made following a previously described method, with the TCR primers given in Table S5. Total RNA was purified with the Qiagen AllPrep DNA/RNA kit. Before any analysis, reads coming from multiple sequencing runs of the same library were combined into one pool. The authors' analysis ran thus. Reads were retained only if the reads had an exact TCR constant sequence, and the retained reads were trimmed to 150 nt and grouped according to their 12-nt molecular barcodes. Reads inside each barcode group were sub-clustered using a 15% Levenshtein threshold, and a quality-weighted consensus sequence was constructed for each RNA molecule. Non-functional sequences were discarded, and so were lower-count sequences lying one edit away from another sequence. Based on fitting two negative binomial distributions, any barcode sub-cluster with under 20% of the maximum read count was discarded. The public reads were run again by TCRdb, first through fastp at Q25 and then through MiXCR, and only productive beta chains were kept. Rows are unified per CDR3 protein, each entry keeping the most common DNA and genes. The V and J calls follow TCRdb's processing rather than the paper's. The table for this sample lists some 320,000 distinct CDR3 sequences; roughly a quarter of them were counted only once. In total, the top ten clones hold about 0.71% of the sample.

Libraries of naive CD8 T cells were built from anywhere between about 19,000 and 1,100,000 sorted cells, with 10%, 30% or 50% of the purified RNA used. Naive CD8 T cells were FACS-sorted as CD8+CD4-CCR7+CD45RA+ on a BD FACSAria II into RLT Plus buffer. Detection sensitivity was tested by spiking Jurkat RNA equal to about 10 TCR copies' worth into samples containing roughly 19,000-1,000,000 naive CD8 T cells. Enrichment of CD8 T cells was performed with RosetteSep CD8+ T Cell Enrichment Cocktail and Ficoll-Paque, after which ACK red cell lysis was carried out. The chain is assembled from TRBV7-2 and TRBJ2-1; there is no confident call for the D gene. Sequencing used naive CD8+ T cells from blood, with Jurkat cell RNA spiked in. This specimen's cell subset or site label, per the study, means: FACS-sorted CD8+CD4-CCR7+CD45RA+ naive T cells. The source is a human donor in good health. Some libraries in this study had Jurkat cell RNA spiked in. CDR3 region: CASSQNEEHSDYNEQFF. The DNA is TGTGCCAGCAGCCAAAATGAGGAACACTCGGACTACAATGAGCAGTTCTTC.